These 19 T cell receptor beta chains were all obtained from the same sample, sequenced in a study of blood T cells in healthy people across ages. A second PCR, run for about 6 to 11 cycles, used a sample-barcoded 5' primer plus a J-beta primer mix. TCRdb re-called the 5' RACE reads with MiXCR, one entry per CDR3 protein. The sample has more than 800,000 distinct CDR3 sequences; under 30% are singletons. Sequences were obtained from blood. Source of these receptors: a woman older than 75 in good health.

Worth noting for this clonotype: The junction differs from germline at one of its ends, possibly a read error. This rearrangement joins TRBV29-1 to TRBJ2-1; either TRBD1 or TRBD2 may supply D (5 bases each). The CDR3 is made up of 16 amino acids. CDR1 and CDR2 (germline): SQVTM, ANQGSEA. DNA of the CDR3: TGCAGCGTTGAAGATGAGCTAACGGGGCGCTACAATGAGCGGTTCTTC. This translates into CSVEDELTGRYNERFF.

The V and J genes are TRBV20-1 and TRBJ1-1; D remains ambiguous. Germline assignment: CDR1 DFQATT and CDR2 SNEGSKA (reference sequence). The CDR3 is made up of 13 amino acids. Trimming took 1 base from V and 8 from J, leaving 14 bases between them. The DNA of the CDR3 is TGCAGTGCTAGAGGCGGGCAGGCTTGGGAAGCTTTCTTT. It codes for CSARGGQAWEAFF.

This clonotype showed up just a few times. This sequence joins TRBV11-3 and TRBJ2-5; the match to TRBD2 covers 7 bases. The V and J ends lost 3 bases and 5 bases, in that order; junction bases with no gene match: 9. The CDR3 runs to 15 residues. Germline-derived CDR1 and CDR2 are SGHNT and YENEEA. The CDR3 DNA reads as TGTGCCAGCAGCTTGGCCGGGACTATAGCGGAGACCCAGTACTTC. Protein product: CASSLAGTIAETQYF.

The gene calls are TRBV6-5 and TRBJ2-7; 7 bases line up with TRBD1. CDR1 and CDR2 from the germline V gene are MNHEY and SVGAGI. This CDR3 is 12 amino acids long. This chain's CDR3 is CISSNRGSEQYF. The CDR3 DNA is TGTATCAGCAGTAACAGGGGATCCGAGCAGTACTTC.

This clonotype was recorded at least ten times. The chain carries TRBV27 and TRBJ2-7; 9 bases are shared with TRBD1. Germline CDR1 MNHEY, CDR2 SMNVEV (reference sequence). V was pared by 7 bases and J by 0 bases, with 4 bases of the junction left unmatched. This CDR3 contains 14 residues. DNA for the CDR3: TGTGCCAGCAAAGGGGACAGGGTCTCCTACGAGCAGTACTTC. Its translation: CASKGDRVSYEQYF.

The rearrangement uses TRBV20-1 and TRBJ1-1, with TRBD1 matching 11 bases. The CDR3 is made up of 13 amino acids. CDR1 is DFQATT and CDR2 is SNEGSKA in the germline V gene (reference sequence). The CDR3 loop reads CRAGTGGNTEAFF. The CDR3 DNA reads TGCAGGGCTGGGACAGGGGGGAACACTGAAGCTTTCTTT.

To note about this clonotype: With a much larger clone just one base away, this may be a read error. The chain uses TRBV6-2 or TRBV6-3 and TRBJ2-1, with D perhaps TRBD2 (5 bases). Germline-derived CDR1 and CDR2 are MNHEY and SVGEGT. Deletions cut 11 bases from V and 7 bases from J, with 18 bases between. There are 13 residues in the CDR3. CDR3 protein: CASARGQLNEQFF. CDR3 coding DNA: TGTGCCTCCGCCAGAGGGCAGTTAAATGAGCAGTTCTTC.

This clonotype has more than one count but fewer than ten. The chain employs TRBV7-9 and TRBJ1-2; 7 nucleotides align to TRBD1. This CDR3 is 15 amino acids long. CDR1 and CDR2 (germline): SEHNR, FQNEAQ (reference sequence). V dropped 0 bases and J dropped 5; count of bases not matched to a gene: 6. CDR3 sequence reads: CASSLAGGGLYGYTF. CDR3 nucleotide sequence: TGTGCCAGCAGCTTAGCAGGGGGCGGGCTTTATGGCTACACCTTC.

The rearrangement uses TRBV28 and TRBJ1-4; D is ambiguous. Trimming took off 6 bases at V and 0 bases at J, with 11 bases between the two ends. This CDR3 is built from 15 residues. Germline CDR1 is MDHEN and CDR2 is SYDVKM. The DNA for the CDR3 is TGTGCCAGCAGCTCCACGGGCCCAACTAATGAAAAACTGTTTTTT. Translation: CASSSTGPTNEKLFF.

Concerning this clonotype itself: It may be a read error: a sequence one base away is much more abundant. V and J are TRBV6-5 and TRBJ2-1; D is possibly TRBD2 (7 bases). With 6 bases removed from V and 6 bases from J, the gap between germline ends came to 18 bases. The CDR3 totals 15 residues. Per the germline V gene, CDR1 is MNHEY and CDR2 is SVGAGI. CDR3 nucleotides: TGTGCCAGCAGCCCGGGGGGCTCCACCTGCAATGAGCAGTTCTTC. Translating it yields CASSPGGSTCNEQFF.

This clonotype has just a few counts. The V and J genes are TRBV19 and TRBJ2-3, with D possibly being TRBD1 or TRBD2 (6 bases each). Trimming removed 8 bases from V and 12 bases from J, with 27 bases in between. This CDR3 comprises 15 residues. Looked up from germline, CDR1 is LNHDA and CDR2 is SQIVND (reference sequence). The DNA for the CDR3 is TGTGCCAGTTCCCCTACAGGGACTTCCCCCGGGACCCAGTATTTT. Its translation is CASSPTGTSPGTQYF.

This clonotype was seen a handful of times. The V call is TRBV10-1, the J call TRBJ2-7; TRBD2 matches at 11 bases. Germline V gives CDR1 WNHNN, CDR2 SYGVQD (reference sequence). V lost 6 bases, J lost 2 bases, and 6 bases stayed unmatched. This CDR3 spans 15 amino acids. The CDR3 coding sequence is TGCGCCAGCAGGGAACTAGCGGGGGCCCCCTACGAGCAGTACTTC. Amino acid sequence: CASRELAGAPYEQYF.

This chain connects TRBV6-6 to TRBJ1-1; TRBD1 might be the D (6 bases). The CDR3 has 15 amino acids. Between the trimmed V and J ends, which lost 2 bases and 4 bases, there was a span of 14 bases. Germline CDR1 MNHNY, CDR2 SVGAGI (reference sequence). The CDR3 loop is CASSYLGRGGTEAFF. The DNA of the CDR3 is TGTGCCAGCAGTTACCTCGGACGAGGGGGCACTGAAGCTTTCTTT.

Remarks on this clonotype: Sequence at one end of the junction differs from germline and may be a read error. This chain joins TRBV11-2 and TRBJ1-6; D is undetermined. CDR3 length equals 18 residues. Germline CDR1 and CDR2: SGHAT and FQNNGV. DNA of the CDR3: TGTGCCGGCAGCAGCGGAATTTCTCCGAGCTCCTATAATTCACCCCTCCACTTT. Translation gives CAGSSGISPSSYNSPLHF.

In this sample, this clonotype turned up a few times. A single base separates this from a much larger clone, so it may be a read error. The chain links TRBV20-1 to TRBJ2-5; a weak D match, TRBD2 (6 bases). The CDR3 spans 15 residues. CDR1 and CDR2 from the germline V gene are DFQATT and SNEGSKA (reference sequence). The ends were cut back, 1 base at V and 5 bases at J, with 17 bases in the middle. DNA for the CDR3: TGCAGTGCTAGAGTTGGGGGGAGCCTTCCGGAGACCCAGTACTTC. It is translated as CSARVGGSLPETQYF.

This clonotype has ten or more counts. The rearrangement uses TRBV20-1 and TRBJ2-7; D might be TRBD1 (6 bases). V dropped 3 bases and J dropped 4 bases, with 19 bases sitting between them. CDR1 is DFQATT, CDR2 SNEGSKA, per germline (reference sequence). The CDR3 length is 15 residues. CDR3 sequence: CSASSSQGRRYEQYF. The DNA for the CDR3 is TGCAGTGCTAGTTCCTCCCAGGGGCGCAGATACGAGCAGTACTTC.

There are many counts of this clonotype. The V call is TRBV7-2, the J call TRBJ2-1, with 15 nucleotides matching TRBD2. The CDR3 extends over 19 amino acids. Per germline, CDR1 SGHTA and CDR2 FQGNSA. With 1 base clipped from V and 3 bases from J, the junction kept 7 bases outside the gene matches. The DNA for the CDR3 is TGTGCCAGCAGCTTAGGGACTAGCGGGGGGGTTTTCTACTACAATGAGCAGTTCTTC. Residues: CASSLGTSGGVFYYNEQFF. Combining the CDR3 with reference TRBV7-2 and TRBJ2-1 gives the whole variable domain GAGVSQSPSNKVTEKGKDVELRCDPISGHTALYWYRQSLGQGLEFLIYFQGNSAPDKSGLPSDRFSAERTGGSVSTLTIQRTQQEDSAVYLCASSLGTSGGVFYYNEQFFGPGTRLTVL.

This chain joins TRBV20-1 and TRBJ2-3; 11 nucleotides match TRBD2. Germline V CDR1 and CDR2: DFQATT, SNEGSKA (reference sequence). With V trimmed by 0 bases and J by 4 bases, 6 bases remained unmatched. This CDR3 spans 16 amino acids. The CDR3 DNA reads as TGCAGTGCTAGAGATCAACTAGCGGGAGAGTCAGATACGCAGTATTTT. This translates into CSARDQLAGESDTQYF.

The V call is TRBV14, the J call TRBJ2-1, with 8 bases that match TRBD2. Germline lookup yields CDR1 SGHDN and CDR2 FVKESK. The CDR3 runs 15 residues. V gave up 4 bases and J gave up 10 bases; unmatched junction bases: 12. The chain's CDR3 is CASSRPGLGAREQFF. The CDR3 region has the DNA TGTGCCAGCAGCCGCCCGGGACTAGGGGCACGGGAGCAGTTCTTC.